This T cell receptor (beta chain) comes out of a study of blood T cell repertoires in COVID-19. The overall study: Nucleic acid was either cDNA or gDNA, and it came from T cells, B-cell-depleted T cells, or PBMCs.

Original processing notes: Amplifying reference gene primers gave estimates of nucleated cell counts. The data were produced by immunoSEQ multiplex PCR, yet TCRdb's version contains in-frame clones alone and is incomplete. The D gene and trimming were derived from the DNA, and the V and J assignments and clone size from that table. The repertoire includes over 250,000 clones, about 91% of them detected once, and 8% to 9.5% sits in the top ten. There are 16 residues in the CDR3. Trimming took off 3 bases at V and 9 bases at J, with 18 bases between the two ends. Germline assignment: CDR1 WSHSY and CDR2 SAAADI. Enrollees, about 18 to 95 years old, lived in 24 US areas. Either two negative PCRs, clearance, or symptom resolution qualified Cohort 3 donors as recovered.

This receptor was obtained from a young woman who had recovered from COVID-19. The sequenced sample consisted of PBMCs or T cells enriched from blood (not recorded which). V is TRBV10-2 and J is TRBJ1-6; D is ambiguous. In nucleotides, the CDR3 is TGCGCCAGCAGTGATTCCGGGAGGCCAGGAGGTTCACCCCTCCACTTT. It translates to CASSDSGRPGGSPLHF.